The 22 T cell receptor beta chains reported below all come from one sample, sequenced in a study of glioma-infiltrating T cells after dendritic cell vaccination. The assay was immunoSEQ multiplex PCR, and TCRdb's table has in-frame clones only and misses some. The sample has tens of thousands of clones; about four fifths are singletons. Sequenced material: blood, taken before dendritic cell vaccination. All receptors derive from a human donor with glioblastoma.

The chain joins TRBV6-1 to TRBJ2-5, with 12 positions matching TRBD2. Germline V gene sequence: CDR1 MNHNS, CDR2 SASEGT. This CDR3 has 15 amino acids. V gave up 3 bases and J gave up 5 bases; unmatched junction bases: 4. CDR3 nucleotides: TGTGCCAGCAGTGAGCTAGCGGGGGGGATGGAGACCCAGTACTTC. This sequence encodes CASSELAGGMETQYF.

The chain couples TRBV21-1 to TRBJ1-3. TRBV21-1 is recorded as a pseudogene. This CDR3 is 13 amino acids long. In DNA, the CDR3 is TGTGCCAGCAGCCCGATACGGGGTCACACCATATATTTT. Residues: CASSPIRGHTIYF.

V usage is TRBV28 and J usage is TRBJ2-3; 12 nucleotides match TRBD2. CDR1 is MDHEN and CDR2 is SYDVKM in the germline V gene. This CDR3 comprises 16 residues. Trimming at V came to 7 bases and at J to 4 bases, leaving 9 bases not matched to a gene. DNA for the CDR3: TGTGCCAGCAAGCTAGCGGGGGGGCCAGGGGCAGATACGCAGTATTTT. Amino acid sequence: CASKLAGGPGADTQYF.

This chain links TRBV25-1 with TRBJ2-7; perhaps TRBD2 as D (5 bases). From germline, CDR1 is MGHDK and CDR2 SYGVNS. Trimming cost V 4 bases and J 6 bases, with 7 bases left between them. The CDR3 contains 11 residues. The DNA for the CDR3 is TGTGCCAGCAGTGGAGGGTTCGAGCAGTACTTC. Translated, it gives CASSGGFEQYF.

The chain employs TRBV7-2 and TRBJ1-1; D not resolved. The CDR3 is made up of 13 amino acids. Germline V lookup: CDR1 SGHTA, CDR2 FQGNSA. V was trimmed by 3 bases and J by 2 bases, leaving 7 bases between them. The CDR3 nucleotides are TGTGCCAGCAGCTTTAGTCAAAACACTGAAGCTTTCTTT. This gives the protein CASSFSQNTEAFF.

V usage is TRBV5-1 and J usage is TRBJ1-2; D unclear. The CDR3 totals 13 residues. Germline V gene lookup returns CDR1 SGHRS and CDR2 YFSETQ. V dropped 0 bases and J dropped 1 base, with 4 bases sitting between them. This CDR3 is CASSLDNNYGYTF. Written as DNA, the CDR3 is TGCGCCAGCAGCTTGGACAATAACTATGGCTACACCTTC. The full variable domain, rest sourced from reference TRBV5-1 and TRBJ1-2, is KAGVTQTPRYLIKTRGQQVTLSCSPISGHRSVSWYQQTPGQGLQFLFEYFSETQRNKGNFPGRFSGRQFSNSRSEMNVSTLELGDSALYLCASSLDNNYGYTFGSGTRLTVV.

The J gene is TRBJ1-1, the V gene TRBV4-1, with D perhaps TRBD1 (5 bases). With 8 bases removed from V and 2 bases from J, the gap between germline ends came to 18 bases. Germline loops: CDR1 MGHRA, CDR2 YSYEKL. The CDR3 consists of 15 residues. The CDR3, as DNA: TGCGCCAGCGGACACTTCAGCGACGCTAACACTGAAGCTTTCTTT. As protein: CASGHFSDANTEAFF.

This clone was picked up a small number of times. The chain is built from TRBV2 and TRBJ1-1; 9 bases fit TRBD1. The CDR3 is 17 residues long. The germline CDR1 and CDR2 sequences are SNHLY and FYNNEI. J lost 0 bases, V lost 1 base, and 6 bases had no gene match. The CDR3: CASSEVWTGDMNTEAFF. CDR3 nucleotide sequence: TGTGCCAGCAGTGAAGTCTGGACAGGGGATATGAACACTGAAGCTTTCTTT.

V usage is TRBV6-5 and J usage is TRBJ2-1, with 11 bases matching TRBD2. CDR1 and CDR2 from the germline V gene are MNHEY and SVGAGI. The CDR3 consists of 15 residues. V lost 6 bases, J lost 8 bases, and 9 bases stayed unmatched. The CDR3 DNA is TGTGCCAGCAGCCGCATAGCGGGGGGGTTCTATGAGCAGTTCTTC. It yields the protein CASSRIAGGFYEQFF.

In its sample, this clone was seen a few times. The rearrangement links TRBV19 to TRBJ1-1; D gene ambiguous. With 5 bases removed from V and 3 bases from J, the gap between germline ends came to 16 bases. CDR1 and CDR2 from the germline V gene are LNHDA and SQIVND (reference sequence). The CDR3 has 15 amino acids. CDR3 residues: CASSESPRGDTEAFF. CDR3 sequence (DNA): TGTGCCAGTAGTGAAAGCCCGAGAGGTGACACTGAAGCTTTCTTT.

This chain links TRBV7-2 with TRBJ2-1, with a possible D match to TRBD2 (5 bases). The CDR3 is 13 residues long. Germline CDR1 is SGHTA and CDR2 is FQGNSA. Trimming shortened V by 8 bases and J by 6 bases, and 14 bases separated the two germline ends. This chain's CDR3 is CASRREGSNEQFF. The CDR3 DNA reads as TGTGCCAGCCGGCGTGAGGGCAGCAATGAGCAGTTCTTC.

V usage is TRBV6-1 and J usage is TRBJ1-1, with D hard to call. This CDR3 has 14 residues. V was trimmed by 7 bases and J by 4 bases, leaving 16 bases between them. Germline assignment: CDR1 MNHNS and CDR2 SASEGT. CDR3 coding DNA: TGTGCCAGCACGCGCTTATGGGAGGGCACTGAAGCTTTCTTT. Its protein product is CASTRLWEGTEAFF.

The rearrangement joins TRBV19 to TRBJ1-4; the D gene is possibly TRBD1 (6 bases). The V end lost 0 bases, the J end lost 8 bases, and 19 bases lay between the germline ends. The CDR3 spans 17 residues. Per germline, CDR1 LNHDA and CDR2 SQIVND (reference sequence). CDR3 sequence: CASSIDSYRDQGEKLFF. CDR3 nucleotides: TGTGCCAGTAGTATAGATTCCTACCGGGACCAGGGGGAAAAACTGTTTTTT.

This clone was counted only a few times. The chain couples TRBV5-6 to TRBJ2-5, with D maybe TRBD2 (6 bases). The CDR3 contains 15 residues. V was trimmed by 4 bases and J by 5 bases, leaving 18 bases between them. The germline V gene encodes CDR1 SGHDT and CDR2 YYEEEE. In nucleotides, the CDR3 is TGTGCCAGCAGCCACCGCGGGGCAACCGGGGAGACCCAGTACTTC. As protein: CASSHRGATGETQYF.

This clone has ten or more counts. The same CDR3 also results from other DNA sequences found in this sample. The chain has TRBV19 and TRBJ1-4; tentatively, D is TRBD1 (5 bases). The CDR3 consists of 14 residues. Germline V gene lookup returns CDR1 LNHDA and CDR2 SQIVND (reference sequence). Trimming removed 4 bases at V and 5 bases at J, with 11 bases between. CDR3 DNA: TGTGCCAGTAGTAGGGGGACTGAGAATGAAAAACTGTTTTTT. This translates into CASSRGTENEKLFF. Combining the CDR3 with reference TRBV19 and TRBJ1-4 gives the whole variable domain DGGITQSPKYLFRKEGQNVTLSCEQNLNHDAMYWYRQDPGQGLRLIYYSQIVNDFQKGDIAEGYSVSREKKESFPLTVTSAQKNPTAFYLCASSRGTENEKLFFGSGTQLSVL.

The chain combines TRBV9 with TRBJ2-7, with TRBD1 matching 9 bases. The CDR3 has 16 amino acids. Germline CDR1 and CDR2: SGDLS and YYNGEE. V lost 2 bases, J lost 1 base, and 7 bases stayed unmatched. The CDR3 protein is CASSVGPGTGSYEQYF. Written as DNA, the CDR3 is TGTGCCAGCAGCGTGGGACCCGGGACAGGGTCCTACGAGCAGTACTTC.

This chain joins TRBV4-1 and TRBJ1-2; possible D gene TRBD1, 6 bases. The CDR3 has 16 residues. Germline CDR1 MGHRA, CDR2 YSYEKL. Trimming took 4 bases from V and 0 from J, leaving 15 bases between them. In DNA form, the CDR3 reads TGCGCCAGCAGCCCCCGCGGGGGGCCCTCTAACTATGGCTACACCTTC. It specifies CASSPRGGPSNYGYTF.

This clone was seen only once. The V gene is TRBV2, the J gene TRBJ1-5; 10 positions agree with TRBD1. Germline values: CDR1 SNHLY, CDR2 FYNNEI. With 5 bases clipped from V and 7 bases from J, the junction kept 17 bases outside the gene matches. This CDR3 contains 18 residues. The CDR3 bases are TGTGCCAGCAGTACAAGTCGCCGGGACAGGGGCGGGGGCCAGCCCCAGCATTTT. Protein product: CASSTSRRDRGGGQPQHF.

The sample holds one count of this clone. The CDR3 coding sequence is TGTGCCAGCAGTGAAGTAATAGGGGTTTTGGCCGGGGAGCTGTTTTTT. Protein product: CASSEVIGVLAGELFF. The rearrangement links TRBV6-1 to TRBJ2-2; TRBD1 might be the D (5 bases). The length of the CDR3 is 16 residues. In germline, CDR1 is MNHNS, CDR2 SASEGT. Trimming removed 1 base from V and 6 bases from J, with 15 bases in between.

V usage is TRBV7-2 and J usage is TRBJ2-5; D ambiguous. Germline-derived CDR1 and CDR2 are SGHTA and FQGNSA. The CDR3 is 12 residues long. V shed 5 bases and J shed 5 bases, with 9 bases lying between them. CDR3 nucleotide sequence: TGTGCCAGCAGCCCCGGTTGGGAGACCCAGTACTTC. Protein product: CASSPGWETQYF.

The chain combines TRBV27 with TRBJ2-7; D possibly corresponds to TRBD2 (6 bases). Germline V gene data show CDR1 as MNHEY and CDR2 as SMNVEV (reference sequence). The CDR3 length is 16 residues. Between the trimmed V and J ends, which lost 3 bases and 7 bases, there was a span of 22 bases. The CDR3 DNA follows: TGTGCCAGCAGTTTCGTCCGTGGTCCTGGGAGGTGGGAGCAGTACTTC. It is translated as CASSFVRGPGRWEQYF.

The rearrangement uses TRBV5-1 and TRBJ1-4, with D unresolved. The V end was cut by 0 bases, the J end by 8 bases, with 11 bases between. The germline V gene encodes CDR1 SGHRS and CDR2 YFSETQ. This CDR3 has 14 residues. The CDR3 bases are TGCGCCAGCAGCTTGGGGGCAGGCCGGGAAAAACTGTTTTTT. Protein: CASSLGAGREKLFF.